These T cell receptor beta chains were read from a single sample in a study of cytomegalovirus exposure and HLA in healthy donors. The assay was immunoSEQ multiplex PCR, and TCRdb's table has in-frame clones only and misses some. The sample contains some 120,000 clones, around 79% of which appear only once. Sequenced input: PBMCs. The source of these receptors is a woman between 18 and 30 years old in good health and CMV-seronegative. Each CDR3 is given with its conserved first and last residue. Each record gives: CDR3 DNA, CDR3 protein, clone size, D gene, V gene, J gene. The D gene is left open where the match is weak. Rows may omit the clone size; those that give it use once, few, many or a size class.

TGTGCCAGTACGACGGAAGGGGGTAATCAGCCCCAGCATTTT	CASTTEGGNQPQHF	once	.	TRBV19	TRBJ1-5
TGTGCCAGCAGTTTAGGCAGTTACTACGAGCAGTACTTC	CASSLGSYYEQYF	.	.	TRBV28	TRBJ2-7
TGTGCCAGCAGCAACTTTAGGGGTGGCGAGCAGTACTTC	CASSNFRGGEQYF	.	.	TRBV7-3	TRBJ2-7
TGTGCCAGCAGCTCATACCGGGGTAGCAATCAGCCCCAGCATTTT	CASSSYRGSNQPQHF	.	.	TRBV7-2	TRBJ1-5
TGTGCCAGCAGCCCAGGACAGAACCTCCGGCAGTACTTC	CASSPGQNLRQYF	.	.	TRBV11-2	TRBJ2-7
TGTGCCAGCAGTGATAGGAGACTAGCGCCCTACAATGAGCAGTTCTTC	CASSDRRLAPYNEQFF	.	TRBD2	TRBV6-1	TRBJ2-1
TGCGCCAGCAGCCAAGTACCTCCGACAGGGGACGAGCAGTACTTC	CASSQVPPTGDEQYF	.	TRBD1	TRBV4-1	TRBJ2-7
TGTGCCAGCAGCTCTACAGGGTTCACTGAAGCTTTCTTT	CASSSTGFTEAFF	.	.	TRBV9	TRBJ1-1
TGCGCCAGCAGCTTGGATCAGGGCACTGAAGCTTTCTTT	CASSLDQGTEAFF	.	.	TRBV5-1	TRBJ1-1
TGTGCCAGCAGCGTTGAACAGGGTAGCTCCTACGAGCAGTACTTC	CASSVEQGSSYEQYF	.	.	TRBV7-2	TRBJ2-7
TGTGCCAGCAGATCCTCCGGACAGGCGGGGTACGAGCAGTACTTC	CASRSSGQAGYEQYF	.	.	TRBV6-5	TRBJ2-7
TGTGCCAGCACAGGGGGGCAGGGGCATTATGGCTACACCTTC	CASTGGQGHYGYTF	.	TRBD1	TRBV7-2	TRBJ1-2
TGTGCCAGTAGTCTGATAGGACAGACACAAGAGACCCAGTACTTC	CASSLIGQTQETQYF	.	.	TRBV19	TRBJ2-5
TGTGCCAGCAGAACAGGGGACCCTTGGCAAAACATTCAGTACTTC	CASRTGDPWQNIQYF	.	TRBD1	TRBV6-1	TRBJ2-4
TGCGCCAGCAGCTTGTCACTGGACAGGGGAGAGACCCAGTACTTC	CASSLSLDRGETQYF	.	TRBD1	TRBV5-1	TRBJ2-5
TGTGCCAGCAGCTTGCTAGTATCCTACAATGAGCAGTTCTTC	CASSLLVSYNEQFF	.	.	TRBV5-5	TRBJ2-1
TGTGCCAGCAGCCCCCGGCGGGTAAGCACAGATACGCAGTATTTT	CASSPRRVSTDTQYF	once	.	TRBV7-2	TRBJ2-3
TGTGCCAGCAGCTTGGATCGGGCGGGAGTGGGGGAGACCCAGTACTTC	CASSLDRAGVGETQYF	once	TRBD2	TRBV5-6	TRBJ2-5
TGCGCCAGCAGCTTCGCTCCCCGGGACTATGGCTACACCTTC	CASSFAPRDYGYTF	.	.	TRBV5-1	TRBJ1-2
TGTGCCAGCAGCTCCCAGGCCGGGACAGGGACTTCACCCCTCCACTTT	CASSSQAGTGTSPLHF	.	TRBD1	TRBV7-9	TRBJ1-6
TGTGCCAGCAGTGGGGCAAGGGGACACAGGGCATCAGGAAACACCATATATTTT	CASSGARGHRASGNTIYF	.	.	TRBV6-1	TRBJ1-3
TGTGCCAGCAGCTTAGGCTCAACACAGGGGGCCTATGGCTACACCTTC	CASSLGSTQGAYGYTF	.	TRBD1	TRBV7-2	TRBJ1-2
TGTGCCATCAGTACGACAGGGTCTGAAAAACTGTTTTTT	CAISTTGSEKLFF	.	TRBD1	TRBV10-3	TRBJ1-4
TGTGCCAGCAGTTTTTTACAGGGGGGCGGGAATGAGCAGTTCTTC	CASSFLQGGGNEQFF	.	TRBD1	TRBV28	TRBJ2-1
TGCGCCAGCAGCCCCACGTGGCGGGGAACCTACAATGAGCAGTTCTTC	CASSPTWRGTYNEQFF	.	.	TRBV5-1	TRBJ2-1
TGCGCCAGCAGCTTGGCTATAGGGGGTTTTGAGCAGTTCTTC	CASSLAIGGFEQFF	.	.	TRBV5-1	TRBJ2-1
TGCAGTGCCCCGGGGGGAACTGAAGCTTTCTTT	CSAPGGTEAFF	.	.	TRBV20-1	TRBJ1-1
TGTGCCAGCAGCGTAATGGAGGGGGCGAGTAACTATGGCTACACCTTC	CASSVMEGASNYGYTF	.	TRBD1	TRBV9	TRBJ1-2
TGTGCCACCGCTTGGACAGGGAAAATGTCTGGGGCCAACGGCCTGACTTTC	CATAWTGKMSGANGLTF	.	TRBD1	TRBV19	TRBJ2-6
TGTGCCAGCAGACGCGACAGGGTCGATCAGCCCCAGCATTTT	CASRRDRVDQPQHF	once	TRBD1	TRBV6-5	TRBJ1-5
TGTGCCAGCTCGACTAGCGGCACAGATACGCAGTATTTT	CASSTSGTDTQYF	.	TRBD2	TRBV6-1	TRBJ2-3
TGTGCCAGCAGCCGGGCGGAGGGTACAGGTCAGCCCCAGCATTTT	CASSRAEGTGQPQHF	few	.	TRBV6-5	TRBJ1-5
TGTGCCAGCAGTGGAAGCATGGCAGGGGAAAATATTAGGGATCAGCCCCAGCATTTT	CASSGSMAGENIRDQPQHF	.	.	TRBV2	TRBJ1-5
TGCGCCAGCAGCCAATTACAGGTACACTATGGCTACACCTTC	CASSQLQVHYGYTF	.	.	TRBV4-1	TRBJ1-2
TGTGCCAGCAGTTTTCGACAGGGAACCCCCTACGAGCAGTACTTC	CASSFRQGTPYEQYF	.	TRBD1	TRBV5-4	TRBJ2-7
TGTGCCAGCAGCCACTGGGCGGGAGCCTACGAGCAGTACTTC	CASSHWAGAYEQYF	.	TRBD2	TRBV14	TRBJ2-7
TGTGCCAGCAGCCCTAAAGGGAGTTTCCAGGGGGATACGCAGTATTTT	CASSPKGSFQGDTQYF	.	.	TRBV4-2	TRBJ2-3
TGTGCCAGCAGCTTCTTAGGGGGAACCTACGAGCAGTACTTC	CASSFLGGTYEQYF	.	.	TRBV7-2	TRBJ2-7
TGTGCCAGCAGCCCCCAACCGGGACAGGGGTTGCGTGCTTTCTTT	CASSPQPGQGLRAFF	.	TRBD1	TRBV9	TRBJ1-1
TGTGCCAGCAGCTTAGATCCAGGGGGCTACGACGAGCAGTACTTC	CASSLDPGGYDEQYF	.	TRBD1	TRBV13	TRBJ2-7
TGTGCCAGCAGCTTAACCGGGACAGGGGGCGCGTGGGGCTACACCTTC	CASSLTGTGGAWGYTF	few	TRBD1	TRBV7-6	TRBJ1-2
TGCGCCAGCAGCTTGGACGGTGCTAGCACAGATACGCAGTATTTT	CASSLDGASTDTQYF	once	.	TRBV5-1	TRBJ2-3
TGTGCCAGTAGTATAGATCACCTTCTCGGGCTAGCGGGAGATCAGTTCTTC	CASSIDHLLGLAGDQFF	few	TRBD2	TRBV19	TRBJ2-1
TGCGCCAGCACCGGACAGCAACACTCTGGGGCCAACGGCCTGACTTTC	CASTGQQHSGANGLTF	.	.	TRBV5-1	TRBJ2-6
TGTGCCACAAGCTACGGGACAGGCGTTCCAGAAAATGAAAAACTGTTTTTT	CATSYGTGVPENEKLFF	.	TRBD1	TRBV10-3	TRBJ1-4